This TCR beta chain emerged from a study of cytomegalovirus exposure and HLA in healthy donors. Study background: Across 300 to 400 genotyped donors, roughly 85% landed in the Caucasian-associated ancestry cluster.

Points from the study as a whole: Later, an analysis showed that TCR beta chains associated with HLA were more clonally expanded than others that were equally common. Productive rates of about 90% or about 30% were seen for most TCR beta V segments in an earlier analysis. Associated with HLA alleles at 0.05 false discovery rate in a later analysis were 16,951 TCR beta sequences.

A few counts support this clone. Its antigen is not identified. This CDR3 contains 14 residues. Germline V gives CDR1 PRHDT, CDR2 FYEKMQ (reference sequence). Trimming took 0 bases from V and 0 from J, leaving 6 bases between them. The PCR used 60 Vbeta and 13 Jbeta primers. Libraries were prepared by immunoSEQ multiplex PCR; TCRdb keeps only in-frame clonotypes and omits some of them. The data show about 120,000 clones, around 81% seen once. The chain carries TRBV13 and TRBJ2-7; D unclear. The sample was PBMCs. The receptor's source is a woman aged 30 to 39 in good health and CMV-seronegative. For the CDR3, the DNA is TGTGCCAGCAGCTTAGGCCGTCCCTCCTACGAGCAGTACTTC. This codes for CASSLGRPSYEQYF.